These T cell receptor beta chains were read from a single sample in a study of identical twins. TCRdb reprocessed the 5' RACE reads with MiXCR, giving one entry per CDR3 protein. The top ten hold 3.6% of the sample, which has fewer than 250,000 distinct CDR3 sequences, 7% seen once. The same specimen was also included in a second study, on yellow fever vaccine responses in identical twins.

Sequencing used memory (CD45RO+) T cells sorted from blood. The receptors stem from a woman in her late teens or twenties in good health. Each CDR3 is given with its conserved first and last residue. D genes are given only for firm matches. Some rows mark clone size as missing; the rest say once, few, many or name a class of expanded clone.

abundance: few
v_gene: TRBV20-1
d_gene: -
len: 14
j_gene: TRBJ1-1
CDR3aa: CSARLSGGATEAFF
CDR3nt: TGCAGTGCCCGCTTGTCAGGTGGGGCCACTGAAGCTTTCTTT

abundance: many
v_gene: TRBV7-6
d_gene: -
len: 14
j_gene: TRBJ1-1
CDR3aa: CASSRDGTNTEAFF
CDR3nt: TGTGCCAGCAGCCGGGACGGAACGAACACTGAAGCTTTCTTT

abundance: -
v_gene: TRBV2
d_gene: -
len: 11
j_gene: TRBJ2-7
CDR3aa: CASSEKYEQYF
CDR3nt: TGTGCCAGCAGTGAAAAGTACGAGCAGTACTTC

abundance: -
v_gene: TRBV11-2
d_gene: -
len: 21
j_gene: TRBJ2-1
CDR3aa: CASSLVGSTLGLSSSYNEQFF
CDR3nt: TGTGCCAGCAGCTTAGTGGGAAGTACTTTGGGGCTATCAAGCTCCTACAATGAGCAGTTCTTC

abundance: few
v_gene: TRBV20-1
d_gene: -
len: 15
j_gene: TRBJ2-1
CDR3aa: CSALPEGLGFNEQFF
CDR3nt: TGCAGTGCCCTCCCGGAGGGCCTTGGGTTTAATGAGCAGTTCTTC

abundance: few
v_gene: TRBV20-1
d_gene: -
len: 14
j_gene: TRBJ2-1
CDR3aa: CRAGASGSYNEQFF
CDR3nt: TGCAGGGCGGGGGCTAGCGGTTCCTACAATGAGCAGTTCTTC

abundance: many
v_gene: TRBV20-1
d_gene: -
len: 15
j_gene: TRBJ2-2
CDR3aa: CSARENTGGPGELFF
CDR3nt: TGCAGTGCTAGAGAAAATACCGGGGGACCCGGGGAGCTGTTTTTT

abundance: many
v_gene: TRBV7-8
d_gene: TRBD2
len: 16
j_gene: TRBJ2-3
CDR3aa: CASSFLAGGSTDTQYF
CDR3nt: TGTGCCAGCAGCTTCTTAGCGGGTGGAAGCACAGATACGCAGTATTTT

abundance: few
v_gene: TRBV7-3
d_gene: -
len: 18
j_gene: TRBJ2-2
CDR3aa: CASSLTQLYIPRAGELFF
CDR3nt: TGTGCCAGCAGCTTAACGCAGTTATACATCCCTAGGGCCGGGGAGCTGTTTTTT

abundance: many
v_gene: TRBV18
d_gene: TRBD2
len: 15
j_gene: TRBJ2-3
CDR3aa: CASSPWTSGADTQYF
CDR3nt: TGTGCCAGCTCACCATGGACTAGCGGGGCAGATACGCAGTATTTT

abundance: few
v_gene: TRBV24-1
d_gene: -
len: 13
j_gene: TRBJ1-2
CDR3aa: CATAEGTNYGYTF
CDR3nt: TGTGCCACCGCGGAGGGGACCAACTATGGCTACACCTTC

abundance: -
v_gene: TRBV7-9
d_gene: -
len: 17
j_gene: TRBJ2-1
CDR3aa: CASSITASTNSYNEQFF
CDR3nt: TGTGCCAGCAGCATCACCGCTAGCACAAACTCCTACAATGAGCAGTTCTTC

abundance: many
v_gene: TRBV10-3
d_gene: -
len: 13
j_gene: TRBJ2-1
CDR3aa: CAISDRELNEQFF
CDR3nt: TGTGCCATCAGTGACCGGGAGCTCAATGAGCAGTTCTTC

abundance: many
v_gene: TRBV7-2
d_gene: -
len: 15
j_gene: TRBJ2-6
CDR3aa: CASSYINSGANVLTF
CDR3nt: TGTGCCAGCAGTTACATAAACTCTGGGGCCAACGTCCTGACTTTC

abundance: many
v_gene: TRBV3-1
d_gene: -
len: 14
j_gene: TRBJ2-7
CDR3aa: CASSQGPGTYEQYF
CDR3nt: TGTGCCAGCAGCCAAGGCCCAGGGACCTACGAGCAGTACTTC

abundance: -
v_gene: TRBV6-5
d_gene: -
len: 14
j_gene: TRBJ2-3
CDR3aa: CASQLRGAGDTQYF
CDR3nt: TGTGCCAGCCAGTTACGGGGTGCGGGAGATACGCAGTATTTT

abundance: few
v_gene: TRBV10-3
d_gene: -
len: 17
j_gene: TRBJ2-2
CDR3aa: CAIRTDWSSPGAGELFF
CDR3nt: TGTGCCATCAGGACCGACTGGAGCTCCCCTGGGGCCGGGGAGCTGTTTTTT

abundance: -
v_gene: TRBV7-9
d_gene: -
len: 15
j_gene: TRBJ1-1
CDR3aa: CASSNRDGMNTEAFF
CDR3nt: TGTGCCAGCAGCAACAGGGACGGCATGAACACTGAAGCTTTCTTT

abundance: -
v_gene: TRBV6-1
d_gene: -
len: 14
j_gene: TRBJ1-1
CDR3aa: CASTDLQGRAEAFF
CDR3nt: TGTGCCAGCACGGACTTACAGGGTCGGGCTGAAGCTTTCTTT

abundance: -
v_gene: TRBV6-1
d_gene: -
len: 13
j_gene: TRBJ2-3
CDR3aa: CASMRAGTDTQYF
CDR3nt: TGTGCCAGCATGAGGGCGGGCACAGATACGCAGTATTTT

abundance: few
v_gene: TRBV27
d_gene: -
len: 14
j_gene: TRBJ1-6
CDR3aa: CASSLWQESSPLHF
CDR3nt: TGTGCCAGCAGTTTATGGCAGGAAAGCTCACCCCTCCACTTT

abundance: -
v_gene: TRBV27
d_gene: TRBD1
len: 14
j_gene: TRBJ1-1
CDR3aa: CASRGRGLDTEAFF
CDR3nt: TGTGCCAGCCGGGGCAGGGGGCTTGACACTGAAGCTTTCTTT

abundance: few
v_gene: TRBV19
d_gene: -
len: 13
j_gene: TRBJ2-6
CDR3aa: CASSMVGANVLTF
CDR3nt: TGTGCCAGTAGTATGGTCGGGGCCAACGTCCTGACTTTC

abundance: few
v_gene: TRBV4-2
d_gene: -
len: 16
j_gene: TRBJ2-3
CDR3aa: CASSQDWGVGADTQYF
CDR3nt: TGTGCCAGCAGCCAAGATTGGGGGGTCGGAGCAGATACGCAGTATTTT

abundance: many
v_gene: TRBV10-3
d_gene: -
len: 15
j_gene: TRBJ2-2
CDR3aa: CAISENPLNTGELFF
CDR3nt: TGTGCCATCAGTGAGAATCCTCTGAACACCGGGGAGCTGTTTTTT

abundance: few
v_gene: TRBV28
d_gene: -
len: 14
j_gene: TRBJ2-5
CDR3aa: CASSLQGIWYSQYF
CDR3nt: TGTGCCAGCAGTTTACAGGGAATTTGGTACTCCCAGTACTTC

abundance: -
v_gene: TRBV6-1
d_gene: TRBD1
len: 14
j_gene: TRBJ1-2
CDR3aa: CASSEEGTVSGYTF
CDR3nt: TGTGCCAGCAGTGAAGAGGGGACAGTGAGCGGCTACACCTTC

abundance: few
v_gene: TRBV15
d_gene: -
len: 12
j_gene: TRBJ1-4
CDR3aa: CATSRDKGELFF
CDR3nt: TGTGCCACCAGCAGAGATAAAGGGGAACTGTTTTTT

abundance: -
v_gene: TRBV20-1
d_gene: -
len: 13
j_gene: TRBJ2-3
CDR3aa: CSARVAHTDTQYF
CDR3nt: TGCAGTGCTAGAGTAGCCCACACAGATACGCAGTATTTT

abundance: few
v_gene: TRBV2
d_gene: TRBD1
len: 16
j_gene: TRBJ2-5
CDR3aa: CASSLTGQGSSETQYF
CDR3nt: TGTGCCAGCAGCCTTACGGGACAGGGAAGTTCGGAGACCCAGTACTTC

abundance: -
v_gene: TRBV20-1
d_gene: TRBD2
len: 14
j_gene: TRBJ2-3
CDR3aa: CSASVAGETDTQYF
CDR3nt: TGCAGTGCTAGTGTGGCGGGAGAGACAGATACGCAGTATTTT

abundance: few
v_gene: TRBV27
d_gene: TRBD1
len: 13
j_gene: TRBJ1-1
CDR3aa: CASSLRTGTEAFF
CDR3nt: TGTGCCAGCAGTCTAAGGACAGGGACTGAAGCTTTCTTT

abundance: -
v_gene: TRBV3-1
d_gene: -
len: 14
j_gene: TRBJ1-2
CDR3aa: CASSQESGNYGYTF
CDR3nt: TGTGCCAGCAGCCAAGAATCAGGGAACTATGGCTACACCTTC